The 12 T cell receptor beta chains in this list originate from one sample, sequenced in a study of OX40 agonist ivuxolimab in advanced cancers. Clones were read by immunoSEQ multiplex PCR, and TCRdb kept only the in-frame ones, dropping some. The sample holds 65,000 to 95,000 clones; approximately 82% are singletons and the top ten take around 0.8%. The sample consisted of CD4+ or CD8+ T cells sorted from blood, taken in a trial of the OX40 agonist ivuxolimab. All receptors derive from an adult with an advanced solid tumor such as melanoma, head and neck, liver or kidney cancer.

This rearrangement joins TRBV7-6 to TRBJ2-1; TRBD1 is a possible D gene (6 bases). The germline V gene has CDR1 SGHVS and CDR2 FNYEAQ. V was trimmed by 4 bases and J by 0 bases, leaving 13 bases between them. The CDR3 has 16 residues. The CDR3 nucleotides read TGTGCCAGCAGCTCCATGAGGGGGAGCTCCTACAATGAGCAGTTCTTC. Its protein product is CASSSMRGSSYNEQFF. The variable domain in full, with the rest retrieved from reference TRBV7-6 and TRBJ2-1, is GAGVSQSPRYKVTKRGQDVALRCDPISGHVSLYWYRQALGQGPEFLTYFNYEAQQDKSGLPNDRFSAERPEGSISTLTIQRTEQRDSAMYRCASSSMRGSSYNEQFFGPGTRLTVL.

In this sample, this clone is medium-sized. J is TRBJ2-1 and V is TRBV2, with TRBD1 as a possible D gene (6 bases). In germline, CDR1 is SNHLY, CDR2 FYNNEI. V dropped 4 bases and J dropped 10 bases, with 8 bases sitting between them. The CDR3 length is 11 residues. The CDR3 region has the DNA TGTGCCAGCAGTGCAGACAGGGAGCAGTTCTTC. Residues: CASSADREQFF.

V is TRBV11-2 and J is TRBJ2-7, with TRBD2 matching 12 bases. V lost 5 bases, J lost 4 bases, and 6 bases stayed unmatched. CDR1 is SGHAT, CDR2 FQNNGV, per germline. The CDR3 contains 15 residues. The CDR3 DNA follows: TGTGCCAGCAGCCGACTAGCGGGAGTGGCGTACGAGCAGTACTTC. The encoded protein is CASSRLAGVAYEQYF.

The chain combines TRBV7-6 with TRBJ2-1, with TRBD2 identical over 8 bases. Per germline, CDR1 SGHVS and CDR2 FNYEAQ. The length of the CDR3 is 15 residues. Trimming took 5 bases from V and 4 from J; bases not matched to a gene: 7. CDR3 nucleotide sequence: TGTGCCAGCAGCGTAAAAGCGGGGGCGTACAATGAGCAGTTCTTC. Its translation is CASSVKAGAYNEQFF.

The chain couples TRBV6-1 to TRBJ2-7, with 8 bases that match TRBD2. The V segment lost 6 bases and the J segment 5 bases; nucleotides outside the gene matches: 9. Germline values: CDR1 MNHNS, CDR2 SASEGT. The CDR3 extends over 14 amino acids. Written as DNA, the CDR3 is TGTGCCAGCAGGGCGAACGGGGGGGGTGACGAGCAGTACTTC. Translating it yields CASRANGGGDEQYF.

This clone was counted once. The chain uses TRBV12-2 and TRBJ2-5; TRBD1 was called by the table and not checked on the DNA. TRBV12-2 is designated a pseudogene. This CDR3 comprises 15 residues. In DNA form, the CDR3 reads TGTGCAAGTCGGCTACCTGACAGAAGAGAAGAGACCCAGTACTTC. It codes for CASRLPDRREETQYF.

The rearrangement links TRBV6-4 to TRBJ1-1; weak D call: TRBD1 (5 bases). V dropped 6 bases and J dropped 2 bases, with 10 bases sitting between them. The CDR3 contains 13 residues. Germline CDR1 MRHNA, CDR2 SNTAGT. The CDR3: CASRQGANTEAFF. The CDR3 bases are TGTGCCAGCAGGCAGGGAGCTAACACTGAAGCTTTCTTT.

The chain's CDR3 is CASSLDTGLEQYF. In DNA form, the CDR3 reads TGTGCCAGCAGCCTGGACACAGGTCTCGAGCAGTACTTC. The chain joins TRBV7-8 to TRBJ2-7, with a possible D match to TRBD1 (5 bases). The CDR3 consists of 13 residues. Trimming took 5 bases from V and 6 from J, leaving 14 bases between them. Looked up from germline, CDR1 is SGHVS and CDR2 is FQNEAQ.

CDR3 sequence: CASSEGQGSGEKLFF. For the CDR3, the DNA is TGTGCCAGCAGCGAAGGACAGGGCTCGGGTGAAAAACTGTTTTTT. The chain has TRBV5-6 and TRBJ1-4, with 8 bases lining up with TRBD1. CDR3 length equals 15 residues. Per the germline V gene, CDR1 is SGHDT and CDR2 is YYEEEE. Unmatched junction bases numbered 9, after V lost 4 bases and J lost 7 bases.

J is TRBJ1-6 and V is TRBV5-6; tentative D call: TRBD1 (5 bases). Germline V gives CDR1 SGHDT, CDR2 YYEEEE. CDR3 length: 13 residues. V was cut by 2 bases and J by 10 bases, with 10 bases left in between. The CDR3 DNA follows: TGTGCCAGCAGCTTAGGGACGACCTCACCCCTCCACTTT. Amino acids: CASSLGTTSPLHF.

V and J are TRBV9 and TRBJ1-1; D unclear. The germline V gene has CDR1 SGDLS and CDR2 YYNGEE. V was pared by 0 bases and J by 0 bases, with 3 bases between. CDR3 length equals 13 residues. CDR3 bases: TGTGCCAGCAGCGTAGGAATGAACACTGAAGCTTTCTTT. Protein product: CASSVGMNTEAFF.

The J gene is TRBJ1-2, the V gene TRBV2, with a weak D call TRBD1 (5 bases). The CDR3 spans 15 residues. V lost 1 base to trimming and J lost 8 bases, with 17 bases between them. The germline V gene encodes CDR1 SNHLY and CDR2 FYNNEI. The CDR3 DNA follows: TGTGCCAGCAGTGAAGACAGGCAGTGGGGACGGGGCTACACCTTC. Translated: CASSEDRQWGRGYTF.